What follows are 26 T cell receptor beta chains derived from one specimen sequenced in a study of blood T cell repertoires in COVID-19. Here immunoSEQ multiplex PCR was the method, and the copy in TCRdb shows in-frame clones only, minus some. There are fewer than 200,000 clones in the sample; around nine tenths occur only once, and 12% lies in the top ten. The sample consisted of peripheral blood. The receptors shown here come from a woman aged 70-85 years with COVID-19, enrolled during active disease.

The chain is built from TRBV19 and TRBJ1-2; 7 nucleotides align to TRBD1. The J segment lost 7 bases and the V segment lost 7 bases, leaving 12 bases of the junction unmatched. Germline CDR1 LNHDA, CDR2 SQIVND (reference sequence). This CDR3 spans 14 amino acids. Written as DNA, the CDR3 is TGTGCCAGTAACGCAGCACAGGGGTTAAGTGGCTACACCTTC. It is translated as CASNAAQGLSGYTF.

This chain links TRBV3-1 (or the pseudogene TRBV3-2) with TRBJ2-7; no definite D call. The germline V gene encodes CDR1 LGHDT and CDR2 YNNKEL (reference sequence). V lost 0 bases and J lost 7, with 7 bases in between. This CDR3 contains 12 residues. CDR3 in DNA: TGTGCCAGCAGCCAAGAGGGCTCGGAGCAGTACTTC. Translating gives CASSQEGSEQYF.

V is TRBV7-2 and J is TRBJ2-2; D is ambiguous. Trimming removed 1 base from V and 2 bases from J, with 11 bases in between. The CDR3 is 16 amino acids. Germline assignment: CDR1 SGHTA and CDR2 FQGNSA. The CDR3 DNA sequence: TGTGCCAGCAGCTTAGGTCCAGGTACTAACACCGGGGAGCTGTTTTTT. Translation: CASSLGPGTNTGELFF.

The gene calls are TRBV6-1 and TRBJ1-3; D not resolved. The germline CDR1 and CDR2 sequences are MNHNS and SASEGT. Trimming removed 1 base at V and 4 bases at J, with 14 bases between. The CDR3 loop spans 16 amino acids. The CDR3: CASSEGSENEGNTIYF. Written as DNA, the CDR3 is TGTGCCAGCAGTGAAGGATCCGAAAACGAGGGAAACACCATATATTTT.

This clone was seen once. The CDR3 DNA follows: TGTGCCAGCAGTGAAACGAGTGGTTCACCCCTCCACTTT. This gives the protein CASSETSGSPLHF. J is TRBJ1-6 and V is TRBV11-3; D gene unclear. The V gene lost 6 bases and the J gene lost 9 bases, with 12 bases spanning the gap. Germline loops: CDR1 SGHNT, CDR2 YENEEA. CDR3 length equals 13 residues.

J is TRBJ2-3 and V is TRBV20-1, with TRBD2 matching 9 bases. This CDR3 contains 15 residues. The germline gives CDR1 DFQATT, CDR2 SNEGSKA (reference sequence). After removal of 3 bases from V and 4 bases from J, the junction contained 8 bases not matched to a gene. The DNA of the CDR3 is TGCAGTGCTAGTTGGGCGGGAGGGCCATCAGATACGCAGTATTTT. Translated: CSASWAGGPSDTQYF.

The chain uses TRBV28 and TRBJ2-2; D not certain. This CDR3 spans 14 amino acids. CDR1 is MDHEN and CDR2 is SYDVKM in the germline V gene. V lost 5 bases, J lost 6 bases, and 13 bases lay in between. The CDR3 DNA reads TGTGCCAGCAGTGTCTCAGGTCAGGCCGGGGAGCTGTTTTTT. Protein sequence: CASSVSGQAGELFF.

The V and J genes are TRBV19 and TRBJ2-3; D uncertain. CDR1 LNHDA and CDR2 SQIVND come from the germline V gene (reference sequence). The CDR3 extends over 16 amino acids. V was trimmed by 3 bases and J by 6 bases, leaving 19 bases between them. The CDR3 region is CASSIPRSGGGDTQYF. The CDR3 DNA reads TGTGCCAGTAGTATCCCCCGGTCAGGTGGTGGGGATACGCAGTATTTT.

The rearrangement uses TRBV7-2 and TRBJ2-1, with D possibly matching TRBD1 (6 bases). The V gene's germline CDR1 is SGHTA and CDR2 FQGNSA. This CDR3 has 16 amino acids. The V gene lost 1 base and the J gene lost 8 bases, with 18 bases spanning the gap. The CDR3 sequence: CASSLVSRGNLYEQFF. The CDR3 DNA sequence: TGTGCCAGCAGCTTAGTTTCGAGGGGGAATCTCTATGAGCAGTTCTTC. Complete variable domain (other parts from reference TRBV7-2 and TRBJ2-1): GAGVSQSPSNKVTEKGKDVELRCDPISGHTALYWYRQSLGQGLEFLIYFQGNSAPDKSGLPSDRFSAERTGGSVSTLTIQRTQQEDSAVYLCASSLVSRGNLYEQFFGPGTRLTVL.

V gene TRBV3-1 (or the pseudogene TRBV3-2) combines with J gene TRBJ2-7; D is undetermined. Germline assignment: CDR1 LGHDT and CDR2 YNNKEL (reference sequence). V was shortened by 3 bases and J by 8 bases, with 8 bases between the two germline ends. This CDR3 comprises 11 residues. The CDR3, as DNA: TGTGCCAGCAGCCAGTTAGAAAAGCAGTACTTC. This encodes CASSQLEKQYF.

The J gene is TRBJ2-1, the V gene TRBV11-2; 9 nucleotides align to TRBD1. After removal of 5 bases from V and 3 bases from J, the junction contained 11 bases not matched to a gene. CDR1 is SGHAT and CDR2 is FQNNGV in the germline V gene. CDR3 size: 17 residues. The CDR3 DNA follows: TGTGCCAGCAGCCCTATCTTGGGACAGGGTAACTACAATGAGCAGTTCTTC. Residues: CASSPILGQGNYNEQFF.

The chain joins TRBV7-3 to TRBJ1-1, with D unresolved. V was trimmed by 1 base and J by 5 bases, leaving 14 bases between them. The CDR3 consists of 15 residues. CDR1 is SGHTA, CDR2 FQGTGA, per germline. CDR3 residues: CASSLSGGRRTEAFF. DNA for the CDR3: TGTGCCAGCAGCTTAAGCGGAGGAAGGCGGACTGAAGCTTTCTTT.

V is TRBV6-2 or TRBV6-3 and J is TRBJ2-5; 10 positions agree with TRBD2. The CDR3 runs to 15 residues. The ends lost 2 bases at V and 4 bases at J; junction bases unmatched: 4. Looked up from germline, CDR1 is MNHEY and CDR2 is SVGEGT. Here the CDR3 reads CASSYLRLAGETQYF. The CDR3 nucleotides are TGTGCCAGCAGTTACCTACGACTAGCGGGAGAGACCCAGTACTTC.

The rearrangement links TRBV18 to TRBJ1-5; D is uncertain. Trimming pared 3 bases from V and 2 bases from J, leaving 11 bases between. This CDR3 region has 15 residues. Germline V gives CDR1 KGHSH, CDR2 LQKENI. CDR3: CASSPEPTGNQPQHF. CDR3 bases: TGTGCCAGCTCACCGGAGCCGACGGGCAATCAGCCCCAGCATTTT.

The chain links TRBV5-4 to TRBJ2-7, with 9 bases that match TRBD2. There are 15 residues in the CDR3. V dropped 4 bases and J dropped 3; count of bases not matched to a gene: 8. Germline V gene lookup returns CDR1 SGHNT and CDR2 YYREEE (reference sequence). CDR3 DNA: TGTGCCAGCAGCCCGGATTCTAGCGGGATCTACGAGCAGTACTTC. This translates into CASSPDSSGIYEQYF. Based on the CDR3 plus reference TRBV5-4 and TRBJ2-7, the full variable domain is ETGVTQSPTHLIKTRGQQVTLRCSSQSGHNTVSWYQQALGQGPQFIFQYYREEENGRGNFPPRFSGLQFPNYSSELNVNALELDDSALYLCASSPDSSGIYEQYFGPGTRLTVT.

V gene TRBV6-5 combines with J gene TRBJ2-5; D perhaps matches TRBD2 (6 bases). CDR1 MNHEY and CDR2 SVGAGI come from the germline V gene. V shed 0 bases and J shed 5 bases, with 13 bases lying between them. This CDR3 has 15 amino acids. The CDR3 loop reads CASSYSPAEGETQYF. CDR3 in DNA: TGTGCCAGCAGTTACTCGCCAGCGGAGGGGGAGACCCAGTACTTC.

The J gene is TRBJ1-1, the V gene TRBV18, with TRBD1 matching over 9 bases. CDR1 and CDR2 from the germline V gene are KGHSH and LQKENI. The CDR3 sequence is 15 residues long. After removal of 6 bases from V and 1 base from J, the junction contained 6 bases not matched to a gene. The CDR3 DNA sequence: TGTGCCAGCTCCCGACAGGGGGATTCGAACACTGAAGCTTTCTTT. It codes for CASSRQGDSNTEAFF. Using reference TRBV18 and TRBJ1-1 for the parts outside the CDR3, the full variable domain is NAGVMQNPRHLVRRRGQEARLRCSPMKGHSHVYWYRQLPEEGLKFMVYLQKENIIDESGMPKERFSAEFPKEGPSILRIQQVVRGDSAAYFCASSRQGDSNTEAFFGQGTRLTVV.

The rearrangement joins TRBV6-6 to TRBJ1-5; no clear D. Germline V gene lookup returns CDR1 MNHNY and CDR2 SVGAGI (reference sequence). The CDR3 spans 13 residues. Trimming removed 0 bases from V and 12 bases from J, with 12 bases in between. CDR3: CASSYSMAGRQHF. In DNA form, the CDR3 reads TGTGCCAGCAGTTACTCTATGGCAGGTCGCCAGCATTTT.

V gene TRBV4-3 combines with J gene TRBJ1-4, with 7 nucleotides matching TRBD1. Germline V CDR1 and CDR2: LGHNA, YSLEER. V lost 1 base to trimming and J lost 3 bases; unmatched junction nucleotides: 11. The CDR3 runs 18 residues. CDR3 sequence reads: CASSQGGPTGMANEKLFF. The CDR3 DNA reads as TGCGCCAGCAGCCAAGGTGGGCCGACAGGGATGGCTAATGAAAAACTGTTTTTT.

This CDR3 reads CSVEQGAEKLFF. The CDR3 DNA follows: TGCAGCGTTGAACAGGGTGCCGAAAAACTGTTTTTT. The V gene is TRBV29-1, the J gene TRBJ1-4; D is perhaps TRBD1 (5 bases). Per germline, CDR1 SQVTM and CDR2 ANQGSEA. Trimming removed 2 bases from V and 8 bases from J, with 9 bases in between. The CDR3 has 12 residues.

This rearrangement joins TRBV7-2 to TRBJ1-1; D unresolved. CDR1 SGHTA and CDR2 FQGNSA come from the germline V gene. This CDR3 is built from 16 residues. The germline V and J ends were trimmed by 1 base and 1 base, with 13 bases remaining between them. CDR3 coding DNA: TGTGCCAGCAGCTTAGTAAGAGTAGCAGAGAACACTGAAGCTTTCTTT. The encoded protein is CASSLVRVAENTEAFF.

The chain has TRBV30 and TRBJ1-5; 9 positions agree with TRBD1. J lost 4 bases, V lost 5 bases, and 0 bases had no gene match. Germline V gene data show CDR1 as GTSNPN and CDR2 as SVGIG (reference sequence). The CDR3 covers 12 residues. The CDR3 DNA is TGTGCCTGGGGACAGGGGAATCAGCCCCAGCATTTT. Translated, it gives CAWGQGNQPQHF. Full variable domain (missing parts from reference TRBV30 and TRBJ1-5): SQTIHQWPATLVQPVGSPLSLECTVEGTSNPNLYWYRQAAGRGLQLLFYSVGIGQISSEVPQNLSASRPQDRQFILSSKKLLLSDSGFYLCAWGQGNQPQHFGDGTRLSIL.

This chain joins TRBV5-4 and TRBJ2-1, with a possible D match to TRBD2 (5 bases). The CDR3 runs to 15 residues. CDR1 is SGHNT, CDR2 YYREEE, per germline (reference sequence). The ends were cut back, 2 bases at V and 5 bases at J, with 14 bases in the middle. The CDR3 DNA sequence: TGTGCCAGCAGCTTAGACTACCTCACCCACAATGAGCAGTTCTTC. It specifies CASSLDYLTHNEQFF.

The genes are TRBV19 and TRBJ2-3; D is possibly TRBD1 (6 bases). CDR1 is LNHDA, CDR2 SQIVND, per germline (reference sequence). This CDR3 has 14 residues. V shed 7 bases and J shed 1 base, with 12 bases lying between them. Here the CDR3 DNA reads TGTGCCAGTAAAGGGGGTTATCGCACAGATACGCAGTATTTT. This translates into CASKGGYRTDTQYF.

The gene calls are TRBV29-1 and TRBJ1-2; D is perhaps TRBD1 (6 bases). V gave up 7 bases and J gave up 2 bases, with 17 bases separating them. The CDR3 totals 14 residues. Per the germline V gene, CDR1 is SQVTM and CDR2 is ANQGSEA. Here the CDR3 reads CSATGRGLNYGYTF. The CDR3 DNA reads TGCAGCGCCACCGGGAGGGGGTTAAACTATGGCTACACCTTC.

V is TRBV7-3 and J is TRBJ1-1; 7 bases line up with TRBD1. The trim removed 5 bases at V and 1 base at J, leaving 7 bases unmatched. CDR1 SGHTA and CDR2 FQGTGA come from the germline V gene. This CDR3 is 15 amino acids long. Here the CDR3 reads CASSRDRVQNTEAFF. The CDR3 DNA is TGTGCCAGCAGCCGTGACAGGGTTCAGAACACTGAAGCTTTCTTT.